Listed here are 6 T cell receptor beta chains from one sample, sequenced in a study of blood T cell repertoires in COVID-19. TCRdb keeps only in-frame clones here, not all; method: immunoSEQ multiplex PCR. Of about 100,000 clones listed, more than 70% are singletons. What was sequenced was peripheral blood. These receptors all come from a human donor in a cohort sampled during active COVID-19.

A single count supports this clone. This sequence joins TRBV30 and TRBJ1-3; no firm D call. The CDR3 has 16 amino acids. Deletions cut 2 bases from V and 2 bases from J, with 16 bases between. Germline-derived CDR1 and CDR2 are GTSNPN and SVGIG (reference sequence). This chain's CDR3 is CAWSPYMGSPGNTIYF. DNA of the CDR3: TGTGCCTGGAGTCCGTACATGGGGAGCCCTGGAAACACCATATATTTT. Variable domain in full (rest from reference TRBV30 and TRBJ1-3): SQTIHQWPATLVQPVGSPLSLECTVEGTSNPNLYWYRQAAGRGLQLLFYSVGIGQISSEVPQNLSASRPQDRQFILSSKKLLLSDSGFYLCAWSPYMGSPGNTIYFGEGSWLTVV.

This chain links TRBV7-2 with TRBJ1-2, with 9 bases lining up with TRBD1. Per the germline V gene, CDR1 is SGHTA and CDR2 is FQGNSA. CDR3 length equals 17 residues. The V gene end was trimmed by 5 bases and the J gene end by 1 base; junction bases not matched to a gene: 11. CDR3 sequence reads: CASSQRGGTGYNYGYTF. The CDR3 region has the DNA TGTGCCAGCAGCCAAAGAGGCGGGACAGGGTATAACTATGGCTACACCTTC.

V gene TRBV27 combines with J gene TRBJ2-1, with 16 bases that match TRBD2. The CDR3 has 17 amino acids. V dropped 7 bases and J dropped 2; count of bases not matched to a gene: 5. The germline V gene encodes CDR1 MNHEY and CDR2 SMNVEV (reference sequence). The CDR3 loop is CASTGLAGGPPYNEQFF. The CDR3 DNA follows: TGTGCCAGCACGGGACTAGCGGGAGGGCCGCCCTACAATGAGCAGTTCTTC.

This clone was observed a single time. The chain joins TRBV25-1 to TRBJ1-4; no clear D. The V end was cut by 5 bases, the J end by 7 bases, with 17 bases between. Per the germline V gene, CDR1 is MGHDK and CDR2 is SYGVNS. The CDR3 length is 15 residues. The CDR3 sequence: CASSKETGAVEKLFF. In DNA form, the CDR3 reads TGTGCCAGCAGTAAGGAGACGGGTGCGGTTGAAAAACTGTTTTTT.

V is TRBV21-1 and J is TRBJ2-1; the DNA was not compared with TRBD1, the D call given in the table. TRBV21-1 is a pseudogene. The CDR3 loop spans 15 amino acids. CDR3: CASNQGRQGCNEQFF. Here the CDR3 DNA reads TGTGCCAGCAACCAAGGGAGACAGGGGTGTAATGAGCAGTTCTTC.

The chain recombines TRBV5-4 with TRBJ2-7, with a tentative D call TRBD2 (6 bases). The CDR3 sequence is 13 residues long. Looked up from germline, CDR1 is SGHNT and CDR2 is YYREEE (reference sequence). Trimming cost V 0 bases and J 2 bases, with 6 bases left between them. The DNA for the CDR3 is TGTGCCAGCAGCTTGGGCGGGACCTACGAGCAGTACTTC. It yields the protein CASSLGGTYEQYF. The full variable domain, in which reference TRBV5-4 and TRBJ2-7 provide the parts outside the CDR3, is ETGVTQSPTHLIKTRGQQVTLRCSSQSGHNTVSWYQQALGQGPQFIFQYYREEENGRGNFPPRFSGLQFPNYSSELNVNALELDDSALYLCASSLGGTYEQYFGPGTRLTVT.